This T cell receptor beta chain was captured by sequencing in a study of T-cell reconstitution after alpha-beta-depleted transplantation in children. The CDR3 consists of 14 residues. The V end was cut by 2 bases, the J end by 0 bases, with 5 bases between. The library targeted TCRbeta and was prepared with unique molecular identifiers. TCRdb reprocessed the PCR reads with MiXCR, giving one entry per CDR3 protein. The table records 200,000 to 250,000 distinct CDR3 sequences, about a tenth of them present only once. This clonotype was sampled from a human donor who donated a stem cell graft to a child with acute lymphoblastic leukemia. The chain couples TRBV12-3 or TRBV12-4 to TRBJ1-3; D is undetermined. This specimen was PBMCs from the stem cell graft donor, taken from the stem cell graft. The CDR3 reads CASSLSSSGNTIYF. The CDR3 DNA reads TGTGCCAGCAGTTTAAGCAGCTCTGGAAACACCATATATTTT.